These 11 T cell receptor beta chains share one sample of origin, sequenced in a study of T-cell memory formation after mild COVID-19. One entry per CDR3 protein results from TCRdb running MiXCR on the 5' RACE reads. The sample shows about 320,000 distinct CDR3 sequences, approximately 14% of them seen only once. Sequencing used PBMCs or a T cell subset sorted from them (not recorded which). These TCRs come from a man younger than 30 who had mild COVID-19 (a few samples of this study predate the infection). Cell type and time point are not known.

This clonotype was counted only a few times. V is TRBV20-1 and J is TRBJ1-2, with TRBD1 matching 9 bases. J gave up 4 bases and V 5 bases, and 11 bases lay outside the gene matches. This CDR3 comprises 15 residues. Germline lookup yields CDR1 DFQATT and CDR2 SNEGSKA (reference sequence). The CDR3 bases are TGCAGTGCTCCTTTGGCCGGGACAGGGAGCTATGGCTACACCTTC. Amino acids: CSAPLAGTGSYGYTF.

The V gene is TRBV14, the J gene TRBJ2-7; TRBD1 agrees at 8 bases. V shed 8 bases, J shed 5 bases, and the junction held 5 bases outside the gene matches. CDR1 is SGHDN, CDR2 FVKESK, per germline. This CDR3 spans 12 amino acids. The CDR3 DNA reads as TGTGCCAGCGAAGACAGGGGCGACGAGCAGTACGTC. Protein: CASEDRGDEQYV.

The gene calls are TRBV7-2 and TRBJ1-2; 9 bases are a match to TRBD1. Germline CDR1 and CDR2: SGHTA and FQGNSA. J was trimmed by 4 bases and V by 1 base; bases with no gene match: 1. The CDR3 consists of 14 residues. The chain's CDR3 is CASSLVGQGYGYTF. The CDR3 nucleotides read TGTGCCAGCAGCTTAGTGGGACAGGGCTATGGCTACACCTTC.

This clonotype occurred a few times. The gene calls are TRBV5-1 and TRBJ2-5; TRBD1 is a possible D gene (6 bases). V lost 1 base, J lost 2 bases, and 12 bases lay in between. The CDR3 spans 15 residues. CDR1 SGHRS and CDR2 YFSETQ come from the germline V gene. The CDR3 nucleotides are TGCGCCAGCAGCTTGATGATTGGACAGCAAGAGACCCAGTACTTC. Amino acids: CASSLMIGQQETQYF.

This clonotype was seen many times. The chain joins TRBV7-2 to TRBJ2-1; 7 nucleotides line up with TRBD2. CDR1 is SGHTA and CDR2 is FQGNSA in the germline V gene. The V segment lost 1 base and the J segment 11 bases; nucleotides outside the gene matches: 11. CDR3 size: 15 residues. The CDR3 here is CASSLGGGTILQQFF. CDR3 coding DNA: TGTGCCAGCAGCTTAGGTGGCGGGACTATCCTTCAGCAGTTCTTC.

This clonotype was seen a few times. The genes are TRBV20-1 and TRBJ2-3; weak D call: TRBD2 (5 bases). This CDR3 is built from 16 residues. The germline gives CDR1 DFQATT, CDR2 SNEGSKA (reference sequence). V was shortened by 6 bases and J by 2 bases, with 21 bases between the two germline ends. In DNA, the CDR3 is TGCAGTGCGCCTGGGAGTAGCGAGAACCCCACAGATACGCAGTATTTT. Encoded protein: CSAPGSSENPTDTQYF.

This clonotype appeared many times. The rearrangement links TRBV7-8 to TRBJ2-2; D not certain. Germline CDR1 SGHVS, CDR2 FQNEAQ. V dropped 4 bases and J dropped 5 bases, with 5 bases sitting between them. The CDR3 runs 12 residues. The CDR3 loop reads CASSSDTGELFF. As DNA, the CDR3 is TGTGCCAGCAGCTCAGATACCGGGGAGCTGTTTTTT.

V gene TRBV10-3 combines with J gene TRBJ1-4, with a weak D call TRBD1 (6 bases). The germline V gene encodes CDR1 ENHRY and CDR2 SYGVKD. V lost 7 bases and J lost 4, with 13 bases in between. The CDR3 sequence is 14 residues long. This CDR3 is CAITADRFNEKLFF. CDR3 nucleotide sequence: TGTGCCATCACCGCCGACAGGTTTAATGAAAAACTGTTTTTT.

This clonotype was seen only a few times. This chain joins TRBV12-3 or TRBV12-4 and TRBJ2-1; 7 nucleotides line up with TRBD2. The CDR3 has 12 amino acids. J gave up 9 bases and V 7 bases, and 6 bases lay outside the gene matches. CDR3 DNA: TGTGCCAGCAATCCCGGGGGGTCTGAGCAGTTCTTC. Its protein is CASNPGGSEQFF.

The chain carries TRBV2 and TRBJ2-1, with 9 bases aligning to TRBD2. V trimming: 2 bases; J trimming: 0 bases; junction bases outside the gene matches: 2. CDR3 length: 16 amino acids. Per the germline V gene, CDR1 is SNHLY and CDR2 is FYNNEI. CDR3 protein: CASSEYSGSSYNEQFF. The CDR3 nucleotides are TGTGCCAGCAGTGAATATAGCGGGAGCTCCTACAATGAGCAGTTCTTC.

This chain connects TRBV4-3 to TRBJ1-5, with 7 bases aligning to TRBD1. Germline lookup yields CDR1 LGHNA and CDR2 YSLEER. The ends lost 3 bases at V and 0 bases at J; junction bases unmatched: 5. The CDR3 consists of 16 residues. The CDR3 sequence is CASSQDDRASNQPQHF. Written as DNA, the CDR3 is TGCGCCAGCAGCCAGGACGACAGGGCTAGCAATCAGCCCCAGCATTTT.